The rows below give T cell receptor beta chains drawn from one sample of a study of T-cell reconstitution after alpha-beta-depleted transplantation in children. One entry per CDR3 protein results from TCRdb running MiXCR on the PCR reads. The table records hundreds of thousands of distinct CDR3 sequences, approximately 15% of them present only once. Sequenced here: PBMCs, mostly from graft donor cells, sampled 360 days after TCRalphabeta/CD19-depleted stem cell transplant. Receptors originate from a male patient between 10 and 17 years old who had a stem cell transplant for acute lymphoblastic leukemia, so the T cells may come from the graft donor. Both conserved end residues are part of each CDR3.

v_gene,j_gene,CDR3aa
TRBV20-1,TRBJ2-7,CSGTRDSYEQYF
TRBV15,TRBJ2-7,CATSRRSGREQYF
TRBV10-3,TRBJ2-1,CAISDGEAGYNEQFF
TRBV19,TRBJ2-1,CASSTLPGLPFNEQFF
TRBV5-1,TRBJ2-3,CASSVGGGSDTQYF
TRBV15,TRBJ1-1,CATSRDSSLLEAFF
TRBV5-1,TRBJ2-1,CASSLGLAGLTYNEQFF
TRBV5-1,TRBJ2-3,CASSDGDTRSTDTQYF
TRBV12-3/TRBV12-4,TRBJ2-2,CASSAPPLSATGELFF
TRBV20-1,TRBJ2-3,CSAEKYSGDSTDTQYF
TRBV27,TRBJ1-1,CASSWNRGDNEAFF
TRBV9,TRBJ2-7,CASSREVAASYEQYF
TRBV4-1,TRBJ2-7,CASSHRGSTYEQYF
TRBV4-1,TRBJ1-4,CASSPLPTGLQANEKLFF
TRBV27,TRBJ2-5,CASSSWGARETQYF
TRBV18,TRBJ2-1,CASSRWTGTGVNEQFF
TRBV7-9,TRBJ2-7,CASSNQDRAYEQYF
TRBV7-9,TRBJ2-1,CASTGLAGPSSYNEQFF
TRBV27,TRBJ2-7,CASSPGLAPSYEQYF
TRBV5-1,TRBJ2-3,CASRNRLAGGTDTQYF
TRBV5-6,TRBJ2-3,CASSLVGLAGQDTQYF
TRBV5-1,TRBJ2-3,CASSLGERARTDTQYF
TRBV9,TRBJ2-3,CASRPLGTDTQYF
TRBV5-6,TRBJ2-3,CASSLEPVTDTQYF
TRBV15,TRBJ2-5,CATSRDISGQETQYF
TRBV12-3/TRBV12-4,TRBJ2-7,CASGGSTYEQYF
TRBV18,TRBJ1-5,CASSQDRVPRHNQPQHF
TRBV7-9,TRBJ2-1,CASSLLGLANNEQFF
TRBV3-1,TRBJ2-7,CASSQETLTGAYEQYF
TRBV6-2/TRBV6-3,TRBJ2-7,CASSFSPGSPYEQYF
TRBV12-3/TRBV12-4,TRBJ1-5,CASSSGPGKNNQPQHF
TRBV7-7,TRBJ2-5,CASRLLEPQETQYF
TRBV29-1,TRBJ2-7,CSVGSGPSSYEQYF
TRBV28,TRBJ2-2,CASRTGANTGELFF
TRBV12-3/TRBV12-4,TRBJ2-1,CASTPGLSYNEQFF
TRBV9,TRBJ1-2,CASSVGEDYGYTF
TRBV10-3,TRBJ1-4,CAISEGPITNEKLFF
TRBV5-1,TRBJ1-4,CASSKKTGENEKLFF
TRBV29-1,TRBJ2-2,CSVWWLNTGELFF
TRBV5-1,TRBJ2-2,CASSLGQGPLTGELFF
TRBV19,TRBJ2-1,CATRRLPGGSYNEQFF